This T cell receptor beta chain is from a study of blood T cell repertoires in COVID-19. Across the whole study: From T cells, B-cell-depleted T cells, or PBMCs came the material, which was cDNA or gDNA.

The germline CDR1 and CDR2 sequences are SGDLS and YYNGEE. The CDR3 has 16 amino acids. The ends were cut back, 4 bases at V and 2 bases at J, with 15 bases in the middle. All enrollees were roughly 18 to 89 years old and from 25 or so US areas. Cohort assignment relied on participant-reported clinical history. The protocol was immunoSEQ multiplex PCR, while the TCRdb copy is restricted to in-frame clones and leaves out a portion. Of hundreds of thousands of clones listed, 88% were seen once; the top ten hold around 2%. The specimen sequenced was PBMCs or T cells enriched from blood (not recorded which). V usage is TRBV9 and J usage is TRBJ2-2, with a tentative D call TRBD1 (6 bases). The clonotype was recovered from a woman aged 55-69 years in a cohort exposed to, infected with or recovered from COVID-19 (not recorded which). The CDR3 region has the DNA TGTGCCAGCAGCACACAGGGAAGACCCAACACCGGGGAGCTGTTTTTT. Translation: CASSTQGRPNTGELFF. The entire variable domain, with the rest obtained from reference TRBV9 and TRBJ2-2, is as follows: DSGVTQTPKHLITATGQRVTLRCSPRSGDLSVYWYQQSLDQGLQFLIQYYNGEERAKGNILERFSAQQFPDLHSELNLSSLELGDSALYFCASSTQGRPNTGELFFGEGSRLTVL.